Included here is one TCR beta chain sequence, with context. This clonotype is large (0.1 to 1%). The antigen it binds to is not known. No base qualities exist here, and no much larger clone lies one base off it. The data were obtained in a study of circulating CD8 cells and anti-PD-1 response in melanoma (TCRdb year 2020). At the level of the whole study: Nivolumab was given to patients intravenously at 3 mg/kg every 2 weeks. Patients with complete or partial responses were classified as responders, and patients with stable or progressive disease (RECIST v1.1) were classified as non-responders. The melanoma cohort had some 13 patients, seven of whom got anti-PD-1 as first-line therapy, while the other six had previously had targeted therapy or immunotherapy. The TCR repertoire analysis included around 11 melanoma patients, of whom 7 were non-responders and 4 were responders. On on-treatment samples, PD-1 was detected using a biotinylated anti-human IgG4 antibody. Study-wide findings and limitations: Diversity was greatest in the DNEG repertoire, PD-1 and DPOS had similar and higher clonality, and TIGIT repertoires had the lowest diversity. Experiments were generally performed without replicates because of limited material. The published TCR repertoire comparisons used only baseline and M1 samples from a small cohort with few responders. Because tumor material was not accessible, tumor reactivity was instead assessed by peptide assays on expanded sorted subsets. The cohort included both treatment-naive and previously treated patients, and the authors noted that this mix could influence results. Between subsets, repertoires were largely private, with fewer than 7.5% of TRB clonotypes shared at M1, and the highest sharing was seen between DPOS and TIGIT.

A BD FACSAria II cell sorter was used to sort four subsets, defined by PD-1 and/or TIGIT, from live CD3+CD8+TCRalphabeta+ cells. To characterize relevance to anti-PD-1 therapy response, circulating CD8 T cells were sorted into four subsets based on PD-1 and TIGIT expression. For every sorted CD8 T-cell subset, sequencing covered both the TCR alpha and the TCR beta chains. Peripheral blood was collected before the first anti-PD-1 injection, after two injections and after four injections. PBMCs were immediately isolated by Ficoll gradient centrifugation. Until use, PBMCs were stored frozen in liquid nitrogen in RPMI containing around 20% FCS and approximately 9.1% DMSO. After thawing, PBMCs were stained with a viability dye and with antibodies against CD3, CD8alpha, TCRalphabeta, PD-1 and TIGIT. Total RNA was extracted with the RNeasy Kit, and every sample reached a RIN above 7. The instrument given in TCRdb is NextSeq 500. Starting from about 15 ng of total RNA, TCR libraries were made with the QIAseq Immune Repertoire RNA Library Kit, Human TCR Panel. The TCR libraries were sequenced on an Illumina NextSeq using a Mid Output V2 kit and asymmetric 261x41 paired-end reads. Each TCR library was diluted to 4 nM, after which the TCR libraries were pooled, denatured and loaded at around 1 pM. The published analysis was carried out like this. The QIAGEN GeneGlobe Data Analysis Center was used to process TCR FASTQ files, and downstream analysis was done in R 3.5.2. Clonality was calculated as one minus Shannon entropy normalized by the log of the number of unique productive sequences. Fisher exact tests at 5% FDR, run separately within each subset, picked out TRA or TRB clonotypes whose abundance differed between baseline and M1. Clonotypes with differential abundance were classified as emerging, expanding, contracting or non-expanding/contracting. Repertoire overlap between patients was measured with Morisita's overlap index. The public reads were reanalyzed by TCRdb: fastp trimming at Q25, MiXCR alignment, in-frame beta chains only. CDR3 protein sequences are deduplicated, and each keeps its most common genes and DNA. TCRdb's processing, not the authors' own work, is the source of the V and J calls. The sample has over 900 distinct CDR3 sequences on record, approximately 5% of them singletons. The ten most abundant clones make up 4% to 5.5% of the sample.

The sample here was CD8+ T cells from PBMCs, taken at baseline or after one month of anti-PD-1 therapy (not recorded which). This TCR derives from a human donor with melanoma.

The CDR3 in this case is CASSWSPSNTEAFF. The DNA is as follows: TGTGCCAGCAGCTGGAGCCCTTCGAACACTGAAGCTTTCTTT. The rearranged segments are TRBV7-9 and TRBJ1-1, with no D gene named confidently. The CDR3 measures 14 amino acids from cysteine to phenylalanine. Left in the record is the CDR3 DNA by itself, 42 bases read in frame from the first base. The trim is 4 bases for V and 1 base for J, with a gap of 10 bases between the germline ends. The germline V gene (reference sequence) gives CDR1 as SEHNR and CDR2 as FQNEAQ.